These 9 T cell receptor beta chains share one sample of origin, sequenced in a study of glioma-infiltrating T cells after dendritic cell vaccination. Assay used: immunoSEQ multiplex PCR; TCRdb lists only in-frame clones, some missing. There are about 95,000 clones in the sample; about 85% occur only once, and roughly 2.9% lies in the top ten. This material consisted of blood, taken before dendritic cell vaccination. The receptors shown here come from a human donor with glioblastoma.

The chain joins TRBV7-9 to TRBJ2-3; TRBD2 matches 7 bases. Germline V CDR1 and CDR2: SEHNR, FQNEAQ (reference sequence). This CDR3 is 13 amino acids long. The J segment lost 10 bases and the V segment lost 4 bases, leaving 8 bases of the junction unmatched. DNA for the CDR3: TGTGCCAGCAGCTCCACCTTGGGGGGGGCGCAGTATTTT. Residues: CASSSTLGGAQYF.

Points on this clone: A read error may produce the germline difference seen at one junction end. The chain employs TRBV7-2 and TRBJ2-7; 8 nucleotides align to TRBD2. The CDR3 is made up of 15 amino acids. Per the germline V gene, CDR1 is SGHTA and CDR2 is FQGNSA. CDR3 DNA: TGTGCCAGCACCTTACTAGCGGACCAGACCTACGAGCAGTACTTC. It translates to CASTLLADQTYEQYF. Combining the CDR3 with reference TRBV7-2 and TRBJ2-7 gives the whole variable domain GAGVSQSPSNKVTEKGKDVELRCDPISGHTALYWYRQSLGQGLEFLIYFQGNSAPDKSGLPSDRFSAERTGGSVSTLTIQRTQQEDSAVYLCASTLLADQTYEQYFGPGTRLTVT.

V is TRBV18 and J is TRBJ2-5; no reliable D call. The J call is doubtful: the DNA matches TRBJ2-7 better. Germline V gene sequence: CDR1 KGHSH, CDR2 LQKENI. This CDR3 has 12 amino acids. Here the CDR3 DNA reads TGTGCCAGCTCACTTACCCACTACGAGCAGTACTTC. This sequence encodes CASSLTHYEQYF.

V usage is TRBV7-2 and J usage is TRBJ1-2, with D possibly being TRBD1 (5 bases). This CDR3 is built from 14 residues. Trimming removed 5 bases at V and 0 bases at J, with 10 bases between. CDR1 and CDR2 (germline): SGHTA, FQGNSA. The CDR3 protein is CASSEKGPNYGYTF. The CDR3 DNA follows: TGTGCCAGCAGCGAGAAGGGGCCTAACTATGGCTACACCTTC.

The chain uses TRBV19 and TRBJ1-1, with no clear D. The V and J ends lost 2 bases and 5 bases respectively, with 12 bases between them. CDR3 length equals 14 residues. The V gene's germline CDR1 is LNHDA and CDR2 SQIVND (reference sequence). The CDR3 loop is CASSINSGSTEAFF. CDR3 in DNA: TGTGCCAGTAGTATAAATTCGGGTAGTACTGAAGCTTTCTTT.

The chain carries TRBV4-2 and TRBJ1-2; the match to TRBD1 covers 7 bases. The CDR3 runs to 17 residues. Trimming at V came to 0 bases and at J to 5 bases, leaving 12 bases not matched to a gene. Germline V gene data show CDR1 as LGHNA and CDR2 as YNFKEQ. The DNA for the CDR3 is TGTGCCAGCAGCCAAGATAACAGGGGTTTTCTGGATTATGGCTACACCTTC. It specifies CASSQDNRGFLDYGYTF.

This clone was found once. The chain combines TRBV7-9 with TRBJ2-1; no clear D. The CDR3 runs 15 residues. In germline, CDR1 is SEHNR, CDR2 FQNEAQ (reference sequence). Trimming took 0 bases from V and 2 from J, leaving 8 bases between them. The CDR3 DNA reads TGTGCCAGCAGCTTAGCGCTAGTAACCTACAATGAGCAGTTCTTC. Translated: CASSLALVTYNEQFF.

The chain recombines TRBV6-5 with TRBJ2-1; 13 nucleotides align to TRBD2. Germline assignment: CDR1 MNHEY and CDR2 SVGAGI. The CDR3 is 15 residues long. The V segment lost 6 bases and the J segment 4 bases; nucleotides outside the gene matches: 3. Here the CDR3 DNA reads TGTGCCAGCAGCCCGGGACTAGCGGGATACAATGAGCAGTTCTTC. Its protein product is CASSPGLAGYNEQFF.

The chain is built from TRBV18 and TRBJ2-1; TRBD2 aligns across 12 bases. CDR1 is KGHSH and CDR2 is LQKENI in the germline V gene. Germline trimming cut 6 bases from V and 5 bases from J; bases unmatched to any gene: 17. This CDR3 has 19 residues. The CDR3 loop reads CASSTGSGTSGPGNNEQFF. The CDR3 DNA follows: TGTGCCAGCTCGACAGGATCCGGGACTAGCGGGCCAGGGAACAATGAGCAGTTCTTC.